This TCR beta chain was recovered during a study of shared T cell receptors in the human thymus (dated by TCRdb to about 2021). Study-level background: The study examined how self-reactive, shared T-cell receptor alpha chains are generated in the human thymus.

Trimming takes 4 bases off V and 8 bases off J; junction bases not matched to a gene: 3. From the cysteine through the phenylalanine, the CDR3 covers 14 amino acids. The entry retains the CDR3 DNA only, 42 bases that are in frame from base 1. The CDR1 and CDR2 encoded by the germline V gene are MDHEN and SYDVKM. A single count supports this clone. Its specific antigen is unknown. There are no base qualities to consult, and no much larger clone falls within one base. The library was made by the immunoSEQ multiplex PCR assay. As stored in TCRdb, this immuneACCESS dataset retains in-frame rearrangements with V and J assigned. A fraction of the clones does not appear; measured against another copy, unresolved V genes explain less than half of the discrepancy, and the remainder lacks a known reason. This sample comprises 700,000 or so clones, 80% to 90% of them detected only once. The ten top clones hold roughly 0.01% of the sample.

These records were also assigned to another study, of human thymus T cells. The second source states: In Finland, the donors were immunologically healthy infants who were having open corrective cardiac surgery for congenital heart defects. The thymus tissue came from surgical resects taken out during corrective cardiac surgery. Usage of V and J gene segments appeared to be biased in both the thymic and the peripheral blood repertoires. The related research found that thymic TCR repertoires overlapped highly between unrelated individuals. The study used fewer than ten infant thymus samples plus four related peripheral blood samples to characterize TCR alpha and beta repertoires. The cohort included six male and a couple of female infants, with donor ages spanning 7 to 244 days. After being mechanically released from the tissue, thymocytes were kept at -70 degrees C in pellets of 10-30 million cells. A QIAsymphony instrument was used to extract genomic DNA from frozen cell pellets. The immunoSEQ multiplex PCR assay was used to amplify the TCRB and TCRAD loci from a standardized amount of quality-controlled genomic DNA. The amplicons spanned the V(D)J region and were long enough to cover the CDR3 and allow V and J genes to be identified. Amplicon sequencing was performed on an Illumina platform through the commercial immunoSEQ service. Corrections for primer bias and sequencing errors followed previously described methods, while TCRAD and TCRB definitions were based on the IMGT database. The repertoires were analysed using immunoSEQ Analyzer 3.0 and VDJTools for basic statistics, V/J segment usage, diversity estimates, rarefaction and pairwise overlap. Diversity was estimated using the Chao1, ChaoE, Efron-Thisted, Shannon and inverse Simpson indices, and was also estimated on datasets down-sampled to the size of the smallest sample. Repertoire overlap used strict matching of CDR3 nucleotide sequence, V gene and J gene, with Jaccard-based multidimensional scaling clustering. On average, around 780,000 unique TCRB clonotypes were obtained from thymus samples, compared with roughly 84,000 from blood samples.

This receptor was obtained from a girl younger than two with a congenital heart defect. Donor details come from another sample of the same person, matched by shared clones. Sequencing was done on a sample of thymocytes. The rearrangement joined TRBV28 to TRBJ2-3, with 13 central nucleotides matching TRBD2. The CDR3 region has the sequence CASSSRLAGGTQYF. The DNA reads TGTGCCAGCAGTTCCAGACTAGCGGGGGGTACGCAGTATTTT.